This TCR beta chain was recorded in a study of blood T cell repertoires in COVID-19. Original analysis: By means of reference gene primer amplification, nucleated cell counts were estimated. The repertoire was sequenced with immunoSEQ multiplex PCR; TCRdb's copy has only in-frame clones and lacks some. V, J and clone size are those of that table, while D and trimming were read from the DNA. Of 200,000 to 300,000 clones listed, approximately 89% are singletons. The CDR3 contains 14 residues. Trimming stripped 5 bases from V and 1 base from J, with 11 bases between. Germline CDR1 is SGHNT and CDR2 is YENEEA.

The specimen was PBMCs or T cells enriched from blood (not recorded which). The sequence was obtained from a woman in her 40s with acute COVID-19. The chain carries TRBV11-3 and TRBJ1-1, with a weak D call TRBD1 (5 bases). In nucleotides, the CDR3 is TGTGCCAGCAGCCAAAGGGGTAGGAACACTGAAGCTTTCTTT. This encodes CASSQRGRNTEAFF.